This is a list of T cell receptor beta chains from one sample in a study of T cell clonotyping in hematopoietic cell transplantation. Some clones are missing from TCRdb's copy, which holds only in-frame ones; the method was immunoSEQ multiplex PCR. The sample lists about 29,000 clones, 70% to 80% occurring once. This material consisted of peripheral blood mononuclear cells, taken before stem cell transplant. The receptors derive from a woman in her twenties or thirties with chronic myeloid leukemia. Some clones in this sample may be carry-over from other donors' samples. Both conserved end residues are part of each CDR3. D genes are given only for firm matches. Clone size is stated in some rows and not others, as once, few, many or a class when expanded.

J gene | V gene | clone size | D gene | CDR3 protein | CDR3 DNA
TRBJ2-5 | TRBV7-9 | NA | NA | CASSLVQAGWETQYF | TGTGCCAGCAGCTTAGTCCAGGCAGGGTGGGAGACCCAGTACTTC
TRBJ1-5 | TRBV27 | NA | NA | CASSESRSNQPQHF | TGTGCCAGCAGTGAGAGTAGATCCAATCAGCCCCAGCATTTT
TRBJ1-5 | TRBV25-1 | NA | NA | CARLEGSSSNQPQHF | TGTGCCAGGCTCGAGGGGAGTTCTAGCAATCAGCCCCAGCATTTT
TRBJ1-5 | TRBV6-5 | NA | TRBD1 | CASSYYRDSQTQHF | TGTGCCAGCAGTTACTACCGGGACAGCCAGACCCAGCATTTT
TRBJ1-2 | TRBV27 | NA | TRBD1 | CASSLKAGGYGYTF | TGTGCCAGCAGTTTAAAGGCAGGGGGCTATGGCTACACCTTC
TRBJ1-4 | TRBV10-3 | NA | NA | CAISRRVGEKLFF | TGTGCCATCAGCAGGAGGGTCGGTGAAAAACTGTTTTTT
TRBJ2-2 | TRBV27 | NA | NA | CASSLKRNTGELFF | TGTGCCAGCAGTTTAAAGCGTAACACCGGGGAGCTGTTTTTT
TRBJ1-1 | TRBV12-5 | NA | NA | CASGLWARNTEAFF | TGTGCTAGTGGTCTCTGGGCCCGGAACACTGAAGCTTTCTTT
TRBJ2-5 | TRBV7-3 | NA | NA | CASSQTGTRQETQYF | TGTGCCAGCAGCCAAACCGGGACCCGGCAAGAGACCCAGTACTTC
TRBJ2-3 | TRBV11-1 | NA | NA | CASSFFGGAVETQYF | TGTGCCAGCAGCTTCTTCGGCGGGGCGGTGGAAACGCAGTATTTT
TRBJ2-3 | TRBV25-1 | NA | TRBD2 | CASSEWRGGSDTQYF | TGTGCCAGCAGTGAGTGGCGGGGGGGGTCAGATACGCAGTATTTT
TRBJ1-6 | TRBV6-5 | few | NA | CASSYSGRGNSPLHF | TGTGCCAGCAGTTACTCAGGCAGGGGTAATTCACCCCTCCACTTT
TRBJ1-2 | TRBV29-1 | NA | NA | CSVLLNRVGYGYTF | TGCAGCGTTCTCCTCAACAGGGTTGGGTATGGCTACACCTTC
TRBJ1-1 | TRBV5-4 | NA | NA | CASSLVFTGLNTEAFF | TGTGCCAGCAGCTTGGTATTCACAGGGTTGAACACTGAAGCTTTCTTT
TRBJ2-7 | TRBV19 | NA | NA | CASSRAGLGAYEQYF | TGTGCCAGTAGTAGGGCAGGTCTCGGGGCGTACGAGCAGTACTTC
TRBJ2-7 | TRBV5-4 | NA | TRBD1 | CASSFRTGVYEQYF | TGTGCCAGCAGCTTCCGGACAGGGGTTTACGAGCAGTACTTC
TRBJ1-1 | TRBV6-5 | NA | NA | CASSRTRWTEAFF | TGTGCCAGCAGCCGGACTAGGTGGACTGAAGCTTTCTTT